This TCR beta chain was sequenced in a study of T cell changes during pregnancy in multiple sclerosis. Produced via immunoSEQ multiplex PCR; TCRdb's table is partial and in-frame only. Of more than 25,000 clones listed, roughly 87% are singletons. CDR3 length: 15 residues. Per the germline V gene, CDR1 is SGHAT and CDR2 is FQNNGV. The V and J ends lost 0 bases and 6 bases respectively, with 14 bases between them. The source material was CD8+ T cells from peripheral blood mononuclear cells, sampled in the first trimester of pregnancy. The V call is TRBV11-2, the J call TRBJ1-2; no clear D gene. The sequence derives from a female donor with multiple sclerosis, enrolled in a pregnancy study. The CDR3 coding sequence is TGTGCCAGCAGCTTAGATCGTGGAGGGTGGGATGGCTACACCTTC. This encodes CASSLDRGGWDGYTF.